This TCR beta chain was sequenced in a study of T cell clonality in common variable immunodeficiency. CDR1 and CDR2 from the germline V gene are GTSNPN and SVGIG (reference sequence). CDR3 length: 16 residues. V was pared by 5 bases and J by 10 bases, with 12 bases of the junction left unmatched. Findings and limits, study-wide: Fewer TCRbeta clones were shared among CVID subjects than controls. Patient heterogeneity in the CVID cohort limited correlations between repertoire features and clinical complications. TCRbeta clonality was increased in CVID versus healthy controls.

This clone was recorded many times. What it binds is unknown. The read ends 3 residues before the CDR3 terminus; that terminus is restored from the germline J gene. Measured with immunoSEQ multiplex PCR; TCRdb has only the in-frame clones, and not every one. Observed in the sample are about 40,000 clones, none of them singletons. Heparinized whole blood, roughly 5 to 8 ml, came from each donor. This TCR was sampled from a person aged 18-69 years in good health. Specimen: peripheral blood mononuclear cells. This chain connects TRBV30 to TRBJ1-6; 12 nucleotides line up with TRBD1. The covered CDR3 bases are TGTGCCTGGGGAAAGGGGACAGGGGGCTTAGGGTCACCC. Translation: CAWGKGTGGLGSP. The CDR3 reads in full as CAWGKGTGGLGSPLHF.